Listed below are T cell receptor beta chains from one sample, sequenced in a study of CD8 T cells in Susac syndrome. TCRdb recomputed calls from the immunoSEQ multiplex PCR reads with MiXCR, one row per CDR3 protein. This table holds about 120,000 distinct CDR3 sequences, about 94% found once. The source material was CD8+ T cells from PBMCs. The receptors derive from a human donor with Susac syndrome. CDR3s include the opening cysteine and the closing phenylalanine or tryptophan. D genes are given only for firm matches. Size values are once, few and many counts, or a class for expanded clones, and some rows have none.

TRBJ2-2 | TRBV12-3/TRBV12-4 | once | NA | CASSLTQGPTGELFF | TGTGCCAGCAGTTTGACTCAGGGGCCCACCGGGGAGCTGTTTTTT
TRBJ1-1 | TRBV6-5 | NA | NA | CASSYGRGGGTEAFF | TGTGCCAGCAGTTACGGCCGGGGAGGGGGCACTGAAGCTTTCTTT
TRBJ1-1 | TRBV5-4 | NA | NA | CASSSKTGPGAEAFF | TGTGCCAGCAGCTCGAAGACAGGCCCAGGGGCTGAAGCTTTCTTT
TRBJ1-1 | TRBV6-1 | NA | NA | CASNTWTEAFF | TGTGCCAGCAATACGTGGACTGAAGCTTTCTTT
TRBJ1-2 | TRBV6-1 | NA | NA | CASSPLPARGDYGYTF | TGTGCCAGCAGCCCCCTTCCAGCTCGGGGAGACTATGGCTACACCTTC
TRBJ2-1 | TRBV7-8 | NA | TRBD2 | CASSLAGGADEQFF | TGTGCCAGCAGCTTAGCCGGGGGGGCGGATGAGCAGTTCTTC
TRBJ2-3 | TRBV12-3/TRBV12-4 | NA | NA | CASSLIGGRTDTQYF | TGTGCCAGCAGTTTAATTGGGGGCCGGACAGATACGCAGTATTTT
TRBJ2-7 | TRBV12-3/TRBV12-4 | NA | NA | CASSGLGGPSSYEQYF | TGTGCCAGCAGTGGACTAGGGGGACCCAGCTCCTACGAGCAGTACTTC
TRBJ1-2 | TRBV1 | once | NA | CTSKGDPQGYGYTF | TGCACCAGCAAGGGAGACCCGCAGGGGTATGGCTACACCTTC
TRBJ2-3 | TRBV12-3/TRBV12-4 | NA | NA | CASSSPLLADTQYF | TGTGCCAGCAGTTCACCGCTACTTGCAGATACGCAGTATTTT
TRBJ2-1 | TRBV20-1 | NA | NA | CSARLKDRSYNEQFF | TGCAGTGCTAGACTCAAAGATCGGTCCTACAATGAGCAGTTCTTC
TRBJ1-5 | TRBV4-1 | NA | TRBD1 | CASSQAGQGNQPQHF | TGCGCCAGCAGCCAAGCTGGACAGGGCAATCAGCCCCAGCATTTT
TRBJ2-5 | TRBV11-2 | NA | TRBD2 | CASSLELLAGETQYF | TGTGCCAGCAGCTTAGAACTACTAGCGGGAGAGACCCAGTACTTC
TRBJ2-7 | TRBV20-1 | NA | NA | CSARDQKLSSYEQYF | TGCAGTGCCAGAGACCAAAAGTTAAGCTCCTACGAGCAGTACTTC
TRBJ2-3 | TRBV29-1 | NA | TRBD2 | CSVEVVEREAASTDTQYF | TGCAGCGTTGAAGTCGTAGAGCGGGAGGCTGCTAGCACAGATACGCAGTATTTT
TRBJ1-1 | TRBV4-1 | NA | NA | CASSQILGHTEAFF | TGCGCCAGCAGCCAAATCCTTGGGCACACTGAAGCTTTCTTT
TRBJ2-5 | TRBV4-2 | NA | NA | CASSQVKGTGEETQYF | TGTGCCAGCAGCCAAGTCAAGGGTACGGGGGAGGAGACCCAGTACTTC
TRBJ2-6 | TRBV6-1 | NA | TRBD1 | CASRSMTGPFASGANVLTF | TGTGCCAGCAGAAGTATGACAGGGCCCTTCGCCTCTGGGGCCAACGTCCTGACTTTC
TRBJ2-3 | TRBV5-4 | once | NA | CASSLEVDTQYF | TGTGCCAGCAGCTTGGAGGTAGATACGCAGTATTTT
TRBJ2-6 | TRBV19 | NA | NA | CATTTPGANVLTF | TGTGCCACCACGACACCTGGGGCCAACGTCCTGACTTTC